These 7 T cell receptor beta chains came from one sample sequenced in a study of T-cell memory formation after mild COVID-19. TCRdb reanalysed the 5' RACE reads using MiXCR and keeps one entry per CDR3 protein. Of approximately 300,000 distinct CDR3 sequences in the sample, 15% were seen once. The sample comprised PBMCs or a T cell subset sorted from them (not recorded which). These receptor sequences come from a man younger than 30 who had mild COVID-19 (a few samples of this study predate the infection). Cell type and time point are not known.

This clonotype has just a few counts. The gene calls are TRBV12-3 or TRBV12-4 and TRBJ2-3; TRBD1 agrees at 8 bases. CDR3 length equals 11 residues. V trimming: 6 bases; J trimming: 8 bases; junction bases outside the gene matches: 1. CDR3 nucleotide sequence: TGTGCCAGCAGCACAGGGGGTACGCAGTATTTT. This encodes CASSTGGTQYF.

CDR3: CAISPQGGEQYF. CDR3 nucleotides: TGTGCCATCAGTCCCCAGGGCGGGGAGCAGTACTTC. The chain links TRBV10-3 to TRBJ2-7; either TRBD1 or TRBD2 may supply D (5 bases each). This CDR3 is 12 amino acids long. Germline V CDR1 and CDR2: ENHRY, SYGVKD. V shed 5 bases and J shed 7 bases, with 12 bases lying between them.

The table lists this clonotype with many counts. This chain links TRBV5-1 with TRBJ2-2; maybe TRBD1 (6 bases). The CDR3 sequence is 17 residues long. The germline CDR1 and CDR2 sequences are SGHRS and YFSETQ. Trimming stripped 0 bases from V and 6 bases from J, with 18 bases between. The DNA for the CDR3 is TGCGCCAGCAGCTTGGCCATCGCGCAGGGGAGTTCCGGGGAGCTGTTTTTT. Its protein is CASSLAIAQGSSGELFF.

This clonotype was seen just once. This chain connects TRBV6-5 to TRBJ2-1; 7 bases match TRBD2. With 4 bases clipped from V and 6 bases from J, the junction kept 6 bases outside the gene matches. The germline CDR1 and CDR2 sequences are MNHEY and SVGAGI. CDR3 length equals 14 residues. CDR3 sequence (DNA): TGTGCCAGCAGTTGGACTAGACCAAGCAATGAGCAGTTCTTC. It is translated as CASSWTRPSNEQFF.

This clonotype came up many times. The chain links TRBV5-5 to TRBJ2-6; no clear D gene. This CDR3 comprises 17 residues. In germline, CDR1 is SGHKS, CDR2 YYEKEE (reference sequence). Trimming removed 2 bases from V and 1 base from J, with 13 bases in between. The CDR3: CASSLRLSYSGANVLTF. The CDR3 DNA follows: TGTGCCAGCAGCTTAAGGCTGTCGTATTCTGGGGCCAACGTCCTGACTTTC.

This chain uses TRBV7-9 with TRBJ2-3; the match to TRBD2 covers 11 bases. In germline, CDR1 is SEHNR, CDR2 FQNEAQ (reference sequence). CDR3 length: 16 amino acids. Losses at the gene ends were 6 bases for V and 1 base for J; bases not matched to a gene: 6. CDR3 protein: CASRDAGLAGTDTQYF. CDR3 nucleotide sequence: TGTGCCAGCAGGGATGCGGGACTAGCGGGCACAGATACGCAGTATTTT.

The table lists this clonotype with a few counts. The chain joins TRBV4-2 to TRBJ2-3; 13 positions agree with TRBD2. The CDR3 loop spans 18 amino acids. The germline V gene has CDR1 LGHNA and CDR2 YNFKEQ. The junction had 8 bases not matched to a gene; V was cut back by 1 base and J by 4 bases. The CDR3 sequence is CASSQVTSGGAGPDTQYF. The CDR3 region has the DNA TGTGCCAGCAGCCAAGTCACTAGCGGGGGGGCAGGTCCAGATACGCAGTATTTT.